The 20 T cell receptor beta chains listed next were all sequenced from one sample in a study of blood T cells in healthy people across ages. Next came a second PCR, run for roughly 6 to 11 cycles, which used a sample-barcoded 5' primer along with a J-beta primer mix. TCRdb independently ran MiXCR on the 5' RACE reads; one entry per CDR3 protein. The data show some 1.6 million distinct CDR3 sequences, almost 35% seen once. Sample: blood. The source of these receptors is a woman aged 25 to 45 in good health.

The V call is TRBV27, the J call TRBJ2-3; the D gene is possibly TRBD2 (6 bases). CDR1 is MNHEY and CDR2 is SMNVEV in the germline V gene (reference sequence). This CDR3 spans 15 amino acids. V was trimmed by 5 bases and J by 0 bases, leaving 12 bases between them. CDR3 in DNA: TGTGCCAGCAGTCCAATCCGGGGGAGCACAGATACGCAGTATTTT. Translating it yields CASSPIRGSTDTQYF.

This clonotype was counted at least ten times. This chain links TRBV6-2 or TRBV6-3 with TRBJ2-3, with a possible D match to TRBD2 (5 bases). CDR3 size: 17 residues. Looked up from germline, CDR1 is MNHEY and CDR2 is SVGEGT. The V end was cut by 4 bases, the J end by 2 bases, with 19 bases between. Written as DNA, the CDR3 is TGTGCCAGCAGTTTCGGACTCTCTAGAGGATTCACAGATACGCAGTATTTT. Residues: CASSFGLSRGFTDTQYF.

The genes are TRBV5-1 and TRBJ2-7; possibly TRBD1 or TRBD2 for D (5 bases each). Per the germline V gene, CDR1 is SGHRS and CDR2 is YFSETQ. V was clipped by 0 bases and J by 10 bases, with 17 bases between them. The CDR3 contains 14 residues. CDR3 sequence reads: CASSLDTGRWDQYF. Written as DNA, the CDR3 is TGCGCCAGCAGCTTGGACACCGGGCGGTGGGACCAGTACTTC.

This clonotype appeared many times. The genes are TRBV13 and TRBJ2-7; tentatively, D is TRBD2 (5 bases). The CDR3 has 14 residues. With 4 bases removed from V and 0 bases from J, the gap between germline ends came to 10 bases. From germline, CDR1 is PRHDT and CDR2 FYEKMQ (reference sequence). The chain's CDR3 is CASSSGLDSYEQYF. The CDR3 DNA reads TGTGCCAGCAGCTCTGGACTGGACTCCTACGAGCAGTACTTC.

This clonotype occurred a few times. The rearrangement joins TRBV5-1 to TRBJ1-1; TRBD1 matches at 8 bases. V lost 7 bases, J lost 5 bases, and 10 bases stayed unmatched. This CDR3 comprises 14 residues. Germline V gene lookup returns CDR1 SGHRS and CDR2 YFSETQ. The CDR3 spells CASLSTGGGTEAFF. In DNA, the CDR3 is TGCGCCAGCCTCTCAACAGGGGGAGGGACTGAAGCTTTCTTT.

V usage is TRBV6-2 or TRBV6-3 and J usage is TRBJ2-1, with D tentatively TRBD1 or TRBD2 (5 bases each). The DNA end is more similar to TRBJ2-7, so the J call may be wrong. The CDR3 totals 16 residues. In germline, CDR1 is MNHEY, CDR2 SVGEGT. CDR3 sequence: CASLSRQRVTYNEQYF. DNA for the CDR3: TGTGCCAGCCTCTCTAGACAGAGGGTAACCTACAATGAGCAGTACTTC.

This chain connects TRBV20-1 to TRBJ1-6, with a possible D match to TRBD1 (6 bases). Trimming removed 3 bases from V and 0 bases from J, with 9 bases in between. Germline values: CDR1 DFQATT, CDR2 SNEGSKA (reference sequence). The CDR3 extends over 15 amino acids. CDR3 sequence (DNA): TGCAGTGCTAGCAGGGGACTCTCCTATAATTCACCCCTCCACTTT. This codes for CSASRGLSYNSPLHF.

V gene TRBV7-3 combines with J gene TRBJ2-7, with 9 bases aligning to TRBD1. Trimming took 7 bases from V and 9 from J; bases not matched to a gene: 13. Germline V gene data show CDR1 as SGHTA and CDR2 as FQGTGA. The CDR3 contains 14 residues. The CDR3 loop reads CASIETGTGQVQYF. The DNA for the CDR3 is TGTGCCAGCATCGAGACTGGGACAGGGCAAGTGCAGTACTTC.

The genes are TRBV5-1 and TRBJ1-6; a possible D gene is TRBD1 (5 bases). Trimming shortened V by 1 base and J by 9 bases, and 17 bases separated the two germline ends. CDR1 SGHRS and CDR2 YFSETQ come from the germline V gene. The CDR3 loop spans 16 amino acids. CDR3 region: CASSLNTQEGSSPLHF. CDR3 bases: TGCGCCAGCAGCTTGAATACCCAAGAGGGGAGTTCACCCCTCCACTTT.

This clonotype turned up a few times. This likely reflects a read error, since a far larger clone is one base away. V usage is TRBV7-9 and J usage is TRBJ2-1; weak D call: TRBD2 (5 bases). There are 15 residues in the CDR3. In germline, CDR1 is SEHNR, CDR2 FQNEAQ (reference sequence). The CDR3 sequence is CASSLAGSSYNERFF. CDR3 bases: TGTGCCAGCAGCTTAGCTGGGAGCTCCTACAATGAGCGGTTCTTC.

The V call is TRBV27, the J call TRBJ2-5; the D gene is possibly TRBD1 (5 bases). The J call could be wrong; TRBJ2-7 is a better fit for the DNA end. CDR3 length: 15 amino acids. Looked up from germline, CDR1 is MNHEY and CDR2 is SMNVEV (reference sequence). The CDR3 loop reads CASSSTIDSSYEQYF. CDR3 DNA: TGTGCCAGCAGTTCTACTATTGACAGTTCCTACGAGCAGTACTTC.

The CDR3 coding sequence is TGTGCCAGCAGTCAAACTCGACAGGGTGAGCGAGGAAAACTGTTTTTT. Its translation is CASSQTRQGERGKLFF. The chain joins TRBV2 to TRBJ1-4; 7 positions match TRBD1. The ends lost 5 bases at V and 10 bases at J; junction bases unmatched: 16. Germline V gene sequence: CDR1 SNHLY, CDR2 FYNNEI. The CDR3 covers 16 residues.

The chain uses TRBV9 and TRBJ1-2; D call uncertain. The CDR3 runs 15 residues. CDR1 and CDR2 (germline): SGDLS, YYNGEE. V lost 4 bases, J lost 5 bases, and 18 bases lay in between. The CDR3 reads CASSSVEYSLYGYTF. The CDR3 nucleotides read TGTGCCAGCAGCAGCGTAGAGTACAGCCTGTATGGCTACACCTTC.

V gene TRBV3-1 combines with J gene TRBJ2-7, with 7 bases matching TRBD2. The CDR3 spans 15 residues. The germline V gene has CDR1 LGHDT and CDR2 YNNKEL (reference sequence). V was clipped by 4 bases and J by 6 bases; unmatched bases: 12. Here the CDR3 reads CASSPPAARGVEQYF. As DNA, the CDR3 is TGTGCCAGCAGCCCCCCGGCGGCCCGGGGGGTCGAGCAGTACTTC.

The gene calls are TRBV2 and TRBJ2-7; possible D gene TRBD2, 6 bases. Trimming removed 2 bases from V and 0 bases from J, with 20 bases in between. The CDR3 is 18 amino acids. Looked up from germline, CDR1 is SNHLY and CDR2 is FYNNEI. CDR3 sequence (DNA): TGTGCCAGCAGTGAACGTACGGATGAGCGGGCGAACTCCTACGAGCAGTACTTC. This translates into CASSERTDERANSYEQYF.

Concerning this clonotype: A much larger clone sits a single nucleotide away, making a read error possible. The rearrangement joins TRBV4-2 to TRBJ2-1, with D possibly TRBD2 on 5 matching bases. The CDR3 length is 17 residues. The germline gives CDR1 LGHNA, CDR2 YNFKEQ. The CDR3 reads CASGQVARESSYNEQFF. CDR3 nucleotides: TGTGCCAGCGGCCAAGTGGCGAGGGAGAGCTCCTACAATGAGCAGTTCTTC.

This chain connects TRBV7-9 to TRBJ1-1; no reliable D call. This CDR3 is 11 amino acids long. V lost 3 bases and J 10 bases, leaving 9 bases between the germline ends. From germline, CDR1 is SEHNR and CDR2 FQNEAQ (reference sequence). This CDR3 reads CASSFLLGAFF. CDR3 nucleotides: TGTGCCAGCAGCTTCCTCTTGGGAGCTTTCTTT.

This clonotype was picked up a small number of times. The chain joins TRBV24-1 to TRBJ2-7, with D maybe TRBD2 (5 bases). V lost 5 bases and J 0 bases, leaving 16 bases between the germline ends. Germline CDR1 and CDR2: KGHDR and SFDVKD. The CDR3 sequence is 16 residues long. The CDR3 DNA sequence: TGTGCCACCAGTGCCGGACGGACGGGGAACTCCTACGAGCAGTACTTC. Translation: CATSAGRTGNSYEQYF.

This clonotype was observed a handful of times. The chain has TRBV5-1 and TRBJ2-5, with D perhaps assigned TRBD1 or TRBD2 (6 bases each). The germline gives CDR1 SGHRS, CDR2 YFSETQ. Trimming took 9 bases from V and 5 from J, leaving 20 bases between them. The CDR3 totals 14 residues. The CDR3 spells CATSRGTTGETQYF. The CDR3 bases are TGCGCCACTTCTCGGGGGACAACCGGGGAGACCCAGTACTTC.

This clonotype was seen only a few times. The V call is TRBV6-1, the J call TRBJ1-5; maybe TRBD1 (5 bases). Germline CDR1 reads MNHNS; CDR2 reads SASEGT. The CDR3 loop spans 13 amino acids. The ends were cut back, 8 bases at V and 3 bases at J, with 11 bases in the middle. The CDR3 nucleotides are TGTGCCAGCGAGACGGGACTCAATCAGCCCCAGCATTTT. It yields the protein CASETGLNQPQHF.